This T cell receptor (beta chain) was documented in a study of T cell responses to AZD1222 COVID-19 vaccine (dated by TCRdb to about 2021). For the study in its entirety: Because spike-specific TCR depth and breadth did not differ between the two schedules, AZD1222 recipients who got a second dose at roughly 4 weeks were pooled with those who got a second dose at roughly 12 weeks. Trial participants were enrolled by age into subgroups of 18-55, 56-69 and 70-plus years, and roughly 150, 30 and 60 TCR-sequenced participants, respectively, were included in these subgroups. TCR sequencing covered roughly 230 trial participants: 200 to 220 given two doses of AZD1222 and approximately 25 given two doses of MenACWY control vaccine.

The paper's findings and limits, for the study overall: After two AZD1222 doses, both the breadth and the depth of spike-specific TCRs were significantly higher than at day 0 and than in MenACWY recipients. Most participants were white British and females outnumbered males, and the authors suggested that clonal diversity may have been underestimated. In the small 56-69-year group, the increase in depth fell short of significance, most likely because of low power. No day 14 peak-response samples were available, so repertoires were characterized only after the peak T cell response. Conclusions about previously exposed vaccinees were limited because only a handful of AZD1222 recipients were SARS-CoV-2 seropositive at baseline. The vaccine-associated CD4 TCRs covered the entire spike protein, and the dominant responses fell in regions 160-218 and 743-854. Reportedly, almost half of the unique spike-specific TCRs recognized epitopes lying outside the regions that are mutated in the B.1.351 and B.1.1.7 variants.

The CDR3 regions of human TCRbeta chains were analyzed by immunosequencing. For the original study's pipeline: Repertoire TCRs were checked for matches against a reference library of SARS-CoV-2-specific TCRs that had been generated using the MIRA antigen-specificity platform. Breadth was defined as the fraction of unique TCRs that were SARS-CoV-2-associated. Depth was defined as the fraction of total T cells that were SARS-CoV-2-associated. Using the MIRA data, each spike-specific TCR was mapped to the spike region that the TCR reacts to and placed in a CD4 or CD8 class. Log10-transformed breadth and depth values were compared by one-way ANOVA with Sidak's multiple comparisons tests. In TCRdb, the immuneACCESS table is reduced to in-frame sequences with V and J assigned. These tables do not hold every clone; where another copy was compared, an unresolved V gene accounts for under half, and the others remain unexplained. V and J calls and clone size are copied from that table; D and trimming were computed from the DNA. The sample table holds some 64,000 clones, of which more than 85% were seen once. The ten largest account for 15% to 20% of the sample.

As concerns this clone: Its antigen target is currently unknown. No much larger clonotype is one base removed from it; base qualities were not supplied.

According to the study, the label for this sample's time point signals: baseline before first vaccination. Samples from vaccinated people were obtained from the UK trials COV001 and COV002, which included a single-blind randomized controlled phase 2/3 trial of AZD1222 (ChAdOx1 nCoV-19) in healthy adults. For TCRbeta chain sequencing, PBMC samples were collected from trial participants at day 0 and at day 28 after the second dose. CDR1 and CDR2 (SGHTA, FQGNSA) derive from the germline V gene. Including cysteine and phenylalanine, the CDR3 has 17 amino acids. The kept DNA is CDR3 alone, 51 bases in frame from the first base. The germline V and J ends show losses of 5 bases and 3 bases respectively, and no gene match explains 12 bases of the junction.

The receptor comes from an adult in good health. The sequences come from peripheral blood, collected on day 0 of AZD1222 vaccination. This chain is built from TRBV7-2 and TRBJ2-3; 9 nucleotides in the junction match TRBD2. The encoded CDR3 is CASSPRAGGPRTDTQYF. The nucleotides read TGTGCCAGCAGCCCTAGGGCGGGAGGGCCTAGGACAGATACGCAGTATTTT.